The source of this T cell receptor (beta chain) is a study of blood T cell repertoires in COVID-19. Overall study context: Samples taken during acute and convalescent COVID-19 were collected in the United States, Italy and Spain. PBMCs, B-cell-depleted T cells, or T cells provided the cDNA or gDNA that made up the material.

Per the authors' pipeline: By means of reference gene primer amplification, nucleated cell counts were estimated. Sequencing was performed with immunoSEQ multiplex PCR; in TCRdb, only in-frame clones are kept and a portion is missing. V and J calls and clone size follow that table, whereas D and trimming were derived from the DNA. The data contain 300,000 to 350,000 clones, 83% of them singletons. Per germline, CDR1 SEHNR and CDR2 FQNEAQ (reference sequence). The V gene end was trimmed by 10 bases and the J gene end by 3 bases; junction bases not matched to a gene: 10. The CDR3 totals 14 residues. The J gene is TRBJ2-3, the V gene TRBV7-9; 7 bases align to TRBD1. This receptor was identified in a man aged 30 to 39 with active or convalescent COVID-19. The sample was peripheral blood. CDR3 in DNA: TGTGCCACTTGGAAGGGACAGCAGACAGATACGCAGTATTTT. Protein product: CATWKGQQTDTQYF.